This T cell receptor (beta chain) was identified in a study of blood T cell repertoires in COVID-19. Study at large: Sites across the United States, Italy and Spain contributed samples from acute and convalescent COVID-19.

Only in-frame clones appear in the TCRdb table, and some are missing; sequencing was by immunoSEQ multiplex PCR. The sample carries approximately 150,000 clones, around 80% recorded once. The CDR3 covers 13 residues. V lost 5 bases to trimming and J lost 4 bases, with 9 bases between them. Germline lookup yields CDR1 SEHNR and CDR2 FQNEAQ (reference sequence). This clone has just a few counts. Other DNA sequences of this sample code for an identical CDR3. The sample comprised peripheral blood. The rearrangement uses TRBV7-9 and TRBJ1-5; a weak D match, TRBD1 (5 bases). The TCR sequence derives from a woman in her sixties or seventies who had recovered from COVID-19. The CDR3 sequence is CASSPRGNQPQHF. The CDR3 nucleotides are TGTGCCAGCAGCCCTCGGGGGAATCAGCCCCAGCATTTT. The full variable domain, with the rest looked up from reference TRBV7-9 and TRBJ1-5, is DTGVSQNPRHKITKRGQNVTFRCDPISEHNRLYWYRQTLGQGPEFLTYFQNEAQLEKSRLLSDRFSAERPKGSFSTLEIQRTEQGDSAMYLCASSPRGNQPQHFGDGTRLSIL.